The clone carrying this T cell receptor beta chain was counted only a few times. Its antigen is unknown. The data belong to a study of identical twins. Study findings and constraints: Out-of-frame sharing of TCR alpha in monozygotic twins was underestimated by models. Twin pairs had excess sharing that was weaker in beta out-of-frame sequences. Cross-sectional statistical analysis, not tracking of the same donors, underpinned the conclusions.

Using its own MiXCR run on the 5' RACE reads, TCRdb lists one record per CDR3 protein. The table shows just over 450,000 distinct CDR3 sequences, with about 14% occurring only once. Looked up from germline, CDR1 is LNHNV and CDR2 is YYDKDF (reference sequence). Trimming stripped 5 bases from V and 8 bases from J, with 16 bases between. The CDR3 totals 15 residues. The data were also submitted as part of a second study, on yellow fever vaccine responses in identical twins. As reported in that work: Twins reportedly mounted vaccine T cell responses that seemed partly convergent, partly personalized.

Sequencing used CD4+ T cells sorted from blood. The chain links TRBV15 to TRBJ1-6; D gene uncertain. The clonotype comes from a woman under 30 in good health. The CDR3 reads CATSPRAVEDSPLHF. The CDR3 region has the DNA TGTGCCACCAGCCCCCGGGCAGTAGAGGATTCACCCCTCCACTTT.